This T cell receptor (beta chain) was retrieved from a study of T cell clones after liver transplantation. J gave up 2 bases and V 0 bases, and 5 bases lay outside the gene matches. This CDR3 spans 17 amino acids. CDR1 LNHNV and CDR2 YYDKDF come from the germline V gene (reference sequence). Profiled with immunoSEQ multiplex PCR; TCRdb holds only in-frame clones, not every one. The table records 7,500 to 10,000 clones, about 72% of them present only once. In this sample, this clone turned up once. The sequence was collected from a human patient who received a liver transplant. Some T cells may be transferred from the graft donor. The chain is built from TRBV15 and TRBJ1-1, with 11 positions matching TRBD1. The sequenced sample was CD8+ T cells from blood, obtained at the 22-month timepoint. CDR3 sequence: CATSRDLGQGANTEAFF. CDR3 DNA sequence: TGTGCCACCAGCAGAGATCTCGGACAGGGGGCTAACACTGAAGCTTTCTTT.